Below are 21 T cell receptor beta chains sequenced from a single sample in a study of T-cell memory formation after mild COVID-19. TCRdb processed the 5' RACE reads anew with MiXCR; each CDR3 protein has one entry. Of about 180,000 distinct CDR3 sequences listed, under 20% are singletons. Material for sequencing was PBMCs or a T cell subset sorted from them (not recorded which). The receptors derive from an adult woman who had mild COVID-19 (a few samples of this study predate the infection). Cell type and time point are not known.

The table lists this clonotype with a few counts. The chain carries TRBV7-9 and TRBJ2-7; D ambiguous. This CDR3 spans 14 amino acids. Per the germline V gene, CDR1 is SEHNR and CDR2 is FQNEAQ (reference sequence). Trimming took off 1 base at V and 5 bases at J, with 12 bases between the two ends. In DNA, the CDR3 is TGTGCCAGCAGCTTAGTTTCCCTAAGGAACGAGCAGTACTTC. The encoded protein is CASSLVSLRNEQYF.

This clonotype has more than one count but fewer than ten. The CDR3 sequence is CASSIGPKLYNEQFF. The CDR3, as DNA: TGTGCCAGTAGTATAGGACCAAAATTATACAATGAGCAGTTCTTC. This chain uses TRBV19 with TRBJ2-1; no firm D call. This CDR3 has 15 amino acids. Germline CDR1 LNHDA, CDR2 SQIVND (reference sequence). Trimming removed 1 base at V and 4 bases at J, with 11 bases between. Based on the CDR3 plus reference TRBV19 and TRBJ2-1, the full variable domain is DGGITQSPKYLFRKEGQNVTLSCEQNLNHDAMYWYRQDPGQGLRLIYYSQIVNDFQKGDIAEGYSVSREKKESFPLTVTSAQKNPTAFYLCASSIGPKLYNEQFFGPGTRLTVL.

With regard to this clonotype: The limits of the CDR3 on the DNA are not certain, so only TCRdb's listed CDR3 is given. The V gene is TRBV7-3, the J gene TRBJ2-4; the table's D gene call, TRBD1, was not cross checked with the DNA. Germline assignment: CDR1 SGHTA and CDR2 FQGTGA. The CDR3 has 17 residues if both end residues are counted. The chain's CDR3 is CAPNRTGTYECKNIQYF.

The chain couples TRBV7-2 to TRBJ1-5, with 7 bases identical to TRBD1. CDR3 length: 15 amino acids. Germline V gene sequence: CDR1 SGHTA, CDR2 FQGNSA. V trimming: 5 bases; J trimming: 6 bases; junction bases outside the gene matches: 10. This CDR3 reads CASSPRQGVSQPQHF. The DNA of the CDR3 is TGTGCCAGCAGCCCAAGACAGGGAGTAAGTCAGCCCCAGCATTTT.

This clonotype appeared many times. This chain links TRBV6-5 with TRBJ2-1, with 9 bases aligning to TRBD2. Germline values: CDR1 MNHEY, CDR2 SVGAGI. The J segment lost 10 bases and the V segment lost 5 bases, leaving 15 bases of the junction unmatched. The length of the CDR3 is 16 residues. In DNA form, the CDR3 reads TGTGCCAGCAGTAGACTGACGGGACTCCTAGCGGGGGAGCAGTTCTTC. This sequence encodes CASSRLTGLLAGEQFF.

This clonotype was counted ten times or more. CDR3 in amino acids: CASSYQYEQYF. The DNA of the CDR3 is TGCGCCAGCAGCTACCAATACGAGCAGTACTTC. The rearrangement uses TRBV5-1 and TRBJ2-7; D call uncertain. This CDR3 region has 11 residues. Germline V gene sequence: CDR1 SGHRS, CDR2 YFSETQ. V was clipped by 3 bases and J by 4 bases, with 5 bases between them.

This clonotype was counted a few times. The chain recombines TRBV5-1 with TRBJ1-2; tentative D call: TRBD1 (5 bases). Between the trimmed V and J ends, which lost 0 bases and 3 bases, there was a span of 9 bases. Germline CDR1 reads SGHRS; CDR2 reads YFSETQ. The CDR3 has 14 amino acids. The DNA for the CDR3 is TGCGCCAGCAGCTTGGCTCAAGGGGACTATGGCTACACCTTC. Translated, it gives CASSLAQGDYGYTF.

The chain recombines TRBV12-3 or TRBV12-4 with TRBJ2-4; D could derive from TRBD1 or TRBD2 (5 bases each). The length of the CDR3 is 15 residues. V was clipped by 3 bases and J by 9 bases, with 18 bases between them. This CDR3 reads CASSFRDPQRSIQYF. CDR3 coding DNA: TGTGCCAGCAGTTTTCGGGACCCCCAACGGAGCATTCAGTACTTC.

This clonotype came up a few times. The rearrangement uses TRBV6-5 and TRBJ1-5; D gene unclear. The CDR3 is 14 residues long. The germline V gene has CDR1 MNHEY and CDR2 SVGAGI. The V and J ends lost 7 bases and 2 bases respectively, with 12 bases between them. The CDR3 DNA sequence: TGTGCCAGCAAAAAAGACGGTCGCAATCAGCCCCAGCATTTT. Its protein product is CASKKDGRNQPQHF.

The J gene is TRBJ2-1, the V gene TRBV14, with 8 nucleotides matching TRBD2. V shed 2 bases, J shed 5 bases, and the junction held 20 bases outside the gene matches. CDR3 length: 20 residues. Germline CDR1 reads SGHDN; CDR2 reads FVKESK. The DNA for the CDR3 is TGTGCCAGCAGCCAAATAAGGCTGGGGGTAGCGGGGATGAATAACAATGAGCAGTTCTTC. Its translation is CASSQIRLGVAGMNNNEQFF.

This chain joins TRBV6-5 and TRBJ2-1; TRBD1 matches 9 bases. The CDR3 runs to 17 residues. Per the germline V gene, CDR1 is MNHEY and CDR2 is SVGAGI. V dropped 5 bases and J dropped 6; count of bases not matched to a gene: 14. The CDR3 region is CASSGRGPTGGINEQFF. CDR3 DNA: TGTGCCAGCAGTGGGAGGGGACCGACAGGGGGTATCAATGAGCAGTTCTTC.

V gene TRBV20-1 combines with J gene TRBJ2-5, with TRBD2 as a possible D gene (5 bases). CDR1 and CDR2 from the germline V gene are DFQATT and SNEGSKA (reference sequence). This CDR3 contains 13 residues. The V gene lost 6 bases and the J gene lost 5 bases, with 16 bases spanning the gap. CDR3 loop: CSALSRDWETQYF. As DNA, the CDR3 is TGCAGTGCCCTAAGCCGGGATTGGGAGACCCAGTACTTC.

V and J are TRBV21-1 and TRBJ2-2. TRBV21-1 is given as a pseudogene. This CDR3 has 13 residues. The CDR3 DNA sequence: TGTGCCAGCCGACGACAGAACACCGGGGAGCTGTTTTTT. Translated: CASRRQNTGELFF.

This clonotype was counted many times. The chain combines TRBV7-2 with TRBJ2-3; D ambiguous. Germline assignment: CDR1 SGHTA and CDR2 FQGNSA. V was pared by 5 bases and J by 7 bases, with 16 bases between. The CDR3 consists of 14 residues. The CDR3 DNA is TGTGCCAGCAGCACCAGCCCTACCAGGAATACGCAGTATTTT. Its translation: CASSTSPTRNTQYF.

In its sample, this clonotype was seen many times. This rearrangement joins TRBV5-1 to TRBJ2-1, with 12 bases lining up with TRBD2. Germline assignment: CDR1 SGHRS and CDR2 YFSETQ. CDR3 length equals 16 residues. Trimming removed 4 bases from V and 5 bases from J; junction bases left unmatched: 7. As DNA, the CDR3 is TGCGCCAGCAGCGCCCGGACTAGCGGGGACAACAATGAGCAGTTCTTC. The encoded protein is CASSARTSGDNNEQFF.

In this sample, this clonotype turned up a few times. CDR3: CASSQDQPGLETQYF. CDR3 in DNA: TGTGCCAGCAGCCAAGATCAACCGGGTTTGGAGACCCAGTACTTC. The V call is TRBV3-1, the J call TRBJ2-5; D gene ambiguous. V lost 0 bases and J lost 5, with 13 bases in between. From germline, CDR1 is LGHDT and CDR2 YNNKEL (reference sequence). The length of the CDR3 is 15 residues.

This clonotype has more than one count but fewer than ten. V usage is TRBV6-2 or TRBV6-3 and J usage is TRBJ2-3; possible D gene TRBD2, 6 bases. The CDR3 consists of 15 residues. V lost 2 bases, J lost 9 bases, and 18 bases lay in between. Germline CDR1 is MNHEY and CDR2 is SVGEGT. The CDR3 protein is CASSYGGGTSKTQYF. CDR3 nucleotide sequence: TGTGCCAGCAGTTACGGGGGAGGTACCTCGAAGACGCAGTATTTT.

Written as DNA, the CDR3 is TGTGCCACCAGCAGAGACGGACAGGCGTATAACTATGGCTACACCTTC. Its protein product is CATSRDGQAYNYGYTF. The chain links TRBV15 to TRBJ1-2, with TRBD1 matching over 7 bases. Germline V CDR1 and CDR2: LNHNV, YYDKDF (reference sequence). Trimming removed 0 bases from V and 1 base from J; junction bases left unmatched: 5. The CDR3 has 16 amino acids.

This clonotype was observed a handful of times. V and J are TRBV5-1 and TRBJ1-1, with TRBD1 matching 7 bases. The junction had 12 bases not matched to a gene; V was cut back by 4 bases and J by 6 bases. Germline V CDR1 and CDR2: SGHRS, YFSETQ. This CDR3 region has 15 residues. This CDR3 reads CASSLRGTRESEAFF. The DNA for the CDR3 is TGCGCCAGCAGCCTCAGGGGGACAAGAGAGTCTGAAGCTTTCTTT.

V gene TRBV12-3 or TRBV12-4 combines with J gene TRBJ1-5, with TRBD1 as a possible D gene (6 bases). The CDR3 covers 15 residues. Trimming pared 3 bases from V and 7 bases from J, leaving 16 bases between. CDR3 in DNA: TGTGCCAGCAGTTTTTCCGGGGGCGCGGGACAGCCCCAGCATTTT. Residues: CASSFSGGAGQPQHF.

The V gene is TRBV12-3 or TRBV12-4, the J gene TRBJ1-4; 9 nucleotides match TRBD1. The CDR3 totals 15 residues. V lost 4 bases, J lost 0 bases, and 0 bases stayed unmatched. The CDR3 loop is CASSWTGATNEKLFF. CDR3 in DNA: TGTGCCAGCAGTTGGACAGGGGCAACTAATGAAAAACTGTTTTTT.